Described below is a single TCR beta chain sequence and its context. The record originates from a study of blood T cell repertoires in COVID-19. Study overall: Sources were T cells, B-cell-depleted T cells, or PBMCs; the material itself was cDNA or gDNA.

Enrollees, about 18 to 90 years old, lived in some 24 US areas. Those designated as exposed participants met a COVID-19 case within 2 weeks before study entry. V trimming: 4 bases; J trimming: 5 bases; junction bases outside the gene matches: 2. Germline CDR1 and CDR2: SGHRS and YFSETQ. The CDR3 contains 13 residues. Authors' methods: Amplifying reference gene primers gave estimates of nucleated cell counts. Method: immunoSEQ multiplex PCR; TCRdb's copy keeps in-frame clones and lacks some. V and J calls and clone size come straight from that table; D and trimming were deduced from the DNA. The data contain around 330,000 clones, around 85% of them singletons.

This clonotype was obtained from a woman in her thirties who had been exposed to COVID-19. Sample: PBMCs or T cells enriched from blood (not recorded which). The rearrangement joins TRBV5-1 to TRBJ1-5, with 8 positions matching TRBD1. The CDR3 region is CASSIQGDQPQHF. CDR3 DNA sequence: TGCGCCAGCAGCATACAGGGGGATCAGCCCCAGCATTTT.